This TCR beta chain originates from a study of OX40 agonist ivuxolimab in advanced cancers. At the level of the study: Partial responses, seen in three patients, involved one hepatocellular carcinoma and two cutaneous melanomas. Study conclusions and caveats: No antigen was identified for the clonally expanded peripheral T cells.

This clone is a singleton in its sample. The antigen is not known. The protocol was immunoSEQ multiplex PCR, while the TCRdb copy is restricted to in-frame clones and leaves out a portion. Among about 81,000 clones listed, roughly 80% were seen once. Per the germline V gene, CDR1 is SGDLS and CDR2 is YYNGEE. There are 15 residues in the CDR3. Trimming stripped 3 bases from V and 2 bases from J, with 13 bases between. The chain links TRBV9 to TRBJ2-3, with a weak D call TRBD1 (5 bases). This clonotype was sampled from an adult with an advanced solid tumor such as melanoma, head and neck, liver or kidney cancer. Sample: CD4+ or CD8+ T cells sorted from blood, taken in a trial of the OX40 agonist ivuxolimab. CDR3 nucleotide sequence: TGTGCCAGCAGCGCCTCAACAGGTTTCACAGATACGCAGTATTTT. Its protein product is CASSASTGFTDTQYF. Supplemented by reference TRBV9 and TRBJ2-3, the full variable domain reads DSGVTQTPKHLITATGQRVTLRCSPRSGDLSVYWYQQSLDQGLQFLIQYYNGEERAKGNILERFSAQQFPDLHSELNLSSLELGDSALYFCASSASTGFTDTQYFGPGTRLTVL.